This T cell receptor beta chain was sequenced for a study of cytomegalovirus exposure and HLA in healthy donors. PCR was performed using 60 Vbeta and 13 Jbeta primers. Sequenced by immunoSEQ multiplex PCR; TCRdb stores in-frame clones only, minus some. Of 140,000 or so clones listed, approximately 91% are singletons. This CDR3 contains 15 residues. Per the germline V gene, CDR1 is SGHAT and CDR2 is FQNNGV. V shed 2 bases and J 5 bases; nucleotides not matched to a gene: 1. The rearrangement links TRBV11-2 to TRBJ2-2; 11 bases match TRBD2. The receptor comes from a woman aged 40 to 49 in good health and CMV-seronegative. Sequenced: PBMCs. The CDR3 DNA reads as TGTGCCAGCAGCTTAAGACTAGCGGGGACCGGGGAGCTGTTTTTT. Translation gives CASSLRLAGTGELFF. Combining the CDR3 with reference TRBV11-2 and TRBJ2-2 gives the whole variable domain EAGVAQSPRYKIIEKRQSVAFWCNPISGHATLYWYQQILGQGPKLLIQFQNNGVVDDSQLPKDRFSAERLKGVDSTLKIQPAKLEDSAVYLCASSLRLAGTGELFFGEGSRLTVL.